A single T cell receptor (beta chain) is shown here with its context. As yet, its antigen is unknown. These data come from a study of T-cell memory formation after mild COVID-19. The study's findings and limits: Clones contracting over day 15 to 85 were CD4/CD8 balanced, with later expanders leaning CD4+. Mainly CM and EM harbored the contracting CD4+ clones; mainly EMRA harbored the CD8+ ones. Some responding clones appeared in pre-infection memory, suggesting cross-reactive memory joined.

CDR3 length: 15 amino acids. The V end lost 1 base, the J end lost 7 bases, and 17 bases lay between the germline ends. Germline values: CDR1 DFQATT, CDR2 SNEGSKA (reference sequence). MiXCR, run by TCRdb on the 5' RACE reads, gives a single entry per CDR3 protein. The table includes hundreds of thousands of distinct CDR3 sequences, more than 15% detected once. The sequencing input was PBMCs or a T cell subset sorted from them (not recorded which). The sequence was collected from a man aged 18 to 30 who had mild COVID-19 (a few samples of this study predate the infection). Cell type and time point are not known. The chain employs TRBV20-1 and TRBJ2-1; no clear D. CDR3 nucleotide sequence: TGCAGTGCTAGAGGGCCCAGAGAAGGCGGTAATGAGCAGTTCTTC. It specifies CSARGPREGGNEQFF.